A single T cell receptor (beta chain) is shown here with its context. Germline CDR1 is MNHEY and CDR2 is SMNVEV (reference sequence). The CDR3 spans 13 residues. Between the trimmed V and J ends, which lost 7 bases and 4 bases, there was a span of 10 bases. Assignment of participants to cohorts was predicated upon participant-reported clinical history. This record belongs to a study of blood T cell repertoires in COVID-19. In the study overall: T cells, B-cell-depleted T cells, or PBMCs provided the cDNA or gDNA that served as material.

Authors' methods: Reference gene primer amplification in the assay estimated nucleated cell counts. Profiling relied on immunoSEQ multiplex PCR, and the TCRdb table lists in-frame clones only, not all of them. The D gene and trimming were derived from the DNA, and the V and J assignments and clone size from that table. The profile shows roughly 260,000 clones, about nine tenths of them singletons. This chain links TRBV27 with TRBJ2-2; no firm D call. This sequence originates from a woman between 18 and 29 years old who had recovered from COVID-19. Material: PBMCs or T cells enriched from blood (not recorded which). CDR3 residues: CASTRFLTGELFF. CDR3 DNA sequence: TGTGCCAGCACTCGGTTTCTCACCGGGGAGCTGTTTTTT.